The rows below give T cell receptor beta chains drawn from one sample of a study of post-analysis software for immune sequencing data. TCRdb re-analysed the PCR reads in MiXCR, keeping a single row per CDR3 protein. Of about 500,000 distinct CDR3 sequences detected, roughly 45% appear once; the ten largest clones hold roughly 12%. Sequenced input: blood. The receptor set was obtained from a girl between 5 and 17 years old with multiple sclerosis. Both conserved end residues are part of each CDR3. D genes are given only for firm matches. Clone size is stated in some rows and not others, as once, few, many or a class when expanded.

d_gene	abundance	v_gene	j_gene	CDR3aa	CDR3nt
TRBD2	few	TRBV29-1	TRBJ2-1	CSVRSSGRNEQFF	TGCAGCGTGAGGAGTAGCGGGAGGAATGAGCAGTTCTTC
TRBD1	few	TRBV20-1	TRBJ2-3	CSARTGTGRTDTQYF	TGCAGTGCTAGAACAGGGACAGGGCGCACAGATACGCAGTATTTT
NA	few	TRBV27	TRBJ2-7	CASSYETGEQYF	TGTGCCAGCAGTTACGAGACAGGCGAGCAGTACTTC
NA	many	TRBV7-2	TRBJ2-7	CASSLSRTYEQYF	TGTGCCAGCAGTTTAAGCCGAACCTACGAGCAGTACTTC
NA	once	TRBV28	TRBJ2-5	CASSVGAGHETQYF	TGTGCCAGCAGCGTCGGGGCAGGGCACGAGACCCAGTACTTC
TRBD1	NA	TRBV6-2/TRBV6-3	TRBJ1-5	CASSSWDRGAGNQPQHF	TGTGCCAGCAGTTCGTGGGACAGGGGCGCGGGCAATCAGCCCCAGCATTTT
TRBD1	few	TRBV4-1	TRBJ2-6	CASSQGPGQGVSGANVLTF	TGCGCCAGCAGCCAAGGCCCGGGACAGGGAGTTTCGGGGGCCAACGTCCTGACTTTC
NA	NA	TRBV7-3	TRBJ2-5	CASSPPGRQETQYF	TGTGCCAGCAGCCCCCCGGGACGTCAAGAGACCCAGTACTTC
NA	few	TRBV29-1	TRBJ2-1	CSVERIAPNYNEQFF	TGCAGCGTTGAGAGGATTGCGCCGAACTACAATGAGCAGTTCTTC
NA	NA	TRBV3-1	TRBJ2-4	CASSQRPNLAKNIQYF	TGTGCCAGCAGTCAAAGACCAAACCTAGCCAAAAACATTCAGTACTTC
NA	many	TRBV27	TRBJ2-7	CASSLGGGREQYF	TGTGCCAGCAGTCTGGGAGGGGGAAGAGAGCAGTACTTC
TRBD2	few	TRBV6-5	TRBJ2-1	CASSLAGGHYNEQFF	TGTGCCAGCAGTTTAGCGGGAGGGCATTACAATGAGCAGTTCTTC
TRBD2	NA	TRBV6-6	TRBJ2-5	CASSSTSGALGEQYF	TGTGCCAGCAGCTCGACTAGCGGGGCCCTGGGGGAGCAGTACTTC
TRBD2	NA	TRBV12-3/TRBV12-4	TRBJ2-1	CASSPHPAGVGNEQFF	TGTGCCAGCAGTCCCCACCCAGCGGGAGTCGGCAATGAGCAGTTCTTC
NA	few	TRBV15	TRBJ2-5	CATSDLSQETQYF	TGTGCCACCAGCGATCTTTCCCAAGAGACCCAGTACTTC
NA	few	TRBV7-6	TRBJ2-5	CASSLGELETQYF	TGTGCCAGCAGCTTAGGGGAGTTGGAGACCCAGTACTTC
NA	few	TRBV29-1	TRBJ1-1	CSVSPGEVGTTEAFF	TGCAGCGTGTCTCCGGGGGAGGTCGGGACCACTGAAGCTTTCTTT
NA	NA	TRBV10-3	TRBJ2-3	CAISGSTDTQYF	TGTGCCATCAGTGGTAGCACAGATACGCAGTATTTT
TRBD1	NA	TRBV7-6	TRBJ1-2	CASSHPGQATNYGYTF	TGTGCCAGCAGCCACCCTGGACAGGCCACAAACTATGGCTACACCTTC
TRBD1	NA	TRBV4-1	TRBJ1-4	CASSQDENRGGEKLFF	TGCGCCAGCAGCCAAGATGAGAACAGGGGTGGCGAAAAACTGTTTTTT
TRBD2	few	TRBV12-3/TRBV12-4	TRBJ2-3	CASSVPGLAVSTDTQYF	TGTGCCAGCAGTGTACCGGGACTAGCGGTGAGCACAGATACGCAGTATTTT
NA	NA	TRBV4-1	TRBJ1-3	CASSLLHSGGPGNTIYF	TGCGCCAGCAGCCTCCTCCATTCTGGGGGGCCCGGAAACACCATATATTTT
NA	few	TRBV20-1	TRBJ2-3	CSARQATTDTQYF	TGCAGTGCTAGACAGGCTACAACAGATACGCAGTATTTT
NA	NA	TRBV15	TRBJ1-6	CATSRDVRRNSPLHF	TGTGCCACCAGCAGAGATGTACGGAGAAATTCACCCCTCCACTTT
TRBD1	medium-sized	TRBV15	TRBJ2-3	CATSPRQGTPDTQYF	TGTGCCACCAGCCCCAGACAGGGGACGCCAGATACGCAGTATTTT
NA	NA	TRBV7-3	TRBJ2-7	CASSPQRRVSYEQYF	TGTGCCAGCAGCCCACAACGGCGGGTATCCTACGAGCAGTACTTC
NA	once	TRBV27	TRBJ2-1	CASSLDEAGDNEQFF	TGTGCCAGCAGTTTGGACGAGGCAGGAGACAATGAGCAGTTCTTC
TRBD1	NA	TRBV11-2	TRBJ2-5	CASSLGQGSRETQYF	TGTGCCAGCAGCTTAGGACAGGGTAGTCGAGAGACCCAGTACTTC